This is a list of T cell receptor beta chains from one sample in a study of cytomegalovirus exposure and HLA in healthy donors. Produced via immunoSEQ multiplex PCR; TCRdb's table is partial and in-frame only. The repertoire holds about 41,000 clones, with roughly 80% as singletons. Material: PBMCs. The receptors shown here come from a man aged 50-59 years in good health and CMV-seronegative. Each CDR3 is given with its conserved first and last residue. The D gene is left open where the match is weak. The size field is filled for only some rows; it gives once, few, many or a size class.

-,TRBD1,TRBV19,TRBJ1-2,TGTGCCAGTAGTATAGCGACAGGGGACTATAACTATGGCTACACCTTC,CASSIATGDYNYGYTF
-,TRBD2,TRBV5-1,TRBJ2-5,TGCGCCAGCAGCTTGGCCCTAGCGGGGACAGAGACCCAGTACTTC,CASSLALAGTETQYF
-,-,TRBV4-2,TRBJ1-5,TGTGCCAGCAGCCAAGCACTAAGCAATCAGCCCCAGCATTTT,CASSQALSNQPQHF
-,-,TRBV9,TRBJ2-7,TGTGCCAGCAGCGATACCCTTGGCGGAGGCGAGCAGTACTTC,CASSDTLGGGEQYF
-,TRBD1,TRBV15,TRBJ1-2,TGTGCCACCAGCAGAGATGCTCGGGACAGGGTTGGCTATGGCTACACCTTC,CATSRDARDRVGYGYTF
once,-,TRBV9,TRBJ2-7,TGTGCCAGCAGCCCGTCCCCGGGTGGCTCCTACGAGCAGTACTTC,CASSPSPGGSYEQYF
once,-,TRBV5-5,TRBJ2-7,TGTGCCAGCAGCCAAACTGAAGGGGGCGAGCAGTACTTC,CASSQTEGGEQYF
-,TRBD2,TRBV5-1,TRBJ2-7,TGCGCCAGCAGCTTGGCTAGCGGGAGCTCCTACGAGCAGTACTTC,CASSLASGSSYEQYF
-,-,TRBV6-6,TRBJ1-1,TGTGCCAGCAGTACTACACGGACAGCGAACACTGAAGCTTTCTTT,CASSTTRTANTEAFF
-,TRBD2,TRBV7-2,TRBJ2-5,TGTGCCAGCAGCTTAAATCTAGCGGGGGTGGAGACCCAGTACTTC,CASSLNLAGVETQYF
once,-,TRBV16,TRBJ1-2,TGTGCCAGCAGCCTGCGGGGGGGTGGCTACACCTTC,CASSLRGGGYTF
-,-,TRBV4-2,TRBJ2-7,TGTGCCAGCAGCCAAGACACGGCTAGCTCCTACGAGCAGTACTTC,CASSQDTASSYEQYF
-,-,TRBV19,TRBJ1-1,TGTGCCAGTAGTCCGGACCTTCGGGGCACTGAAGCTTTCTTT,CASSPDLRGTEAFF
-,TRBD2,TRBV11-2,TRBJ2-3,TGTGCCAGCAGCCCGTCTAGCGGTTGGATAAGCACAGATACGCAGTATTTT,CASSPSSGWISTDTQYF
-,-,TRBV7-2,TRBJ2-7,TGTGCCAGCAGCTTAGCGCTGGGGCAAACCTACGAGCAGTACTTC,CASSLALGQTYEQYF
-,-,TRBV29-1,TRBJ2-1,TGCAGCACCCGAAGGGGCTCCTTTCGGAATGAGCAGTTCTTC,CSTRRGSFRNEQFF
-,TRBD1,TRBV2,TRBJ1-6,TGTGCCAGCAGTTACCAGGGGGCTATTTCACCCCTCCACTTT,CASSYQGAISPLHF
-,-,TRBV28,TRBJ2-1,TGTGCCAGCAGGGCCGGGACTTCCGTTTTTAATGAGCAGTTCTTC,CASRAGTSVFNEQFF
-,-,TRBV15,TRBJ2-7,TGTGCCACCAGCAGAGATCGAGGGAGCTCCTACGAGCAGTACTTC,CATSRDRGSSYEQYF
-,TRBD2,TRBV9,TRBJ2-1,TGTGCCAGCAGCGAGGGACTAGCGGGAGGGGAGGAGCAGTTCTTC,CASSEGLAGGEEQFF
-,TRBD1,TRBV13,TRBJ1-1,TGTGCCAGCAGCTTAATGAACAGGGGCGTTGGCACTGAAGCTTTCTTT,CASSLMNRGVGTEAFF
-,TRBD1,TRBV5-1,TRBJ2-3,TGCGCCAGCAGCACCGACGGACAGGGGTACACAGATACGCAGTATTTT,CASSTDGQGYTDTQYF
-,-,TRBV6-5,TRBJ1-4,TGTGCCAGCAGTTACTCAGGGGTAGGGAATGAAAAACTGTTTTTT,CASSYSGVGNEKLFF
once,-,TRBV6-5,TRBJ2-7,TGTGCCAGCAGTTCAGGGCGGATCGGCGAGCAGTACTTC,CASSSGRIGEQYF
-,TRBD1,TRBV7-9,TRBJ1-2,TGTTCCAGCAGCTTATCCGGGACAGGGTACGGCTACACCTTC,CSSSLSGTGYGYTF
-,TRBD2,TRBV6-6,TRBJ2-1,TGTGCCAGCAGTAGAACTAGCGGGGCACCTAATGAGCAGTTCTTC,CASSRTSGAPNEQFF
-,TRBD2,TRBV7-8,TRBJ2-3,TGTGCCAGCAGCTTCACGCAGGGGACTAGCGGGGGGGAGGTGGATACGCAGTATTTT,CASSFTQGTSGGEVDTQYF
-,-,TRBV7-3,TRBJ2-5,TGTGCCAGCAGCTTCGGGGTACAAGAGACCCAGTACTTC,CASSFGVQETQYF
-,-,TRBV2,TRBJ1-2,TGTGCCAGCCATGGGGCAGTCTATGGCTACACCTTC,CASHGAVYGYTF
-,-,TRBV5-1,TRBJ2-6,TGCGCCAGCAGCCAAATACTCTCTGGGGCCAACGTCCTGACTTTC,CASSQILSGANVLTF
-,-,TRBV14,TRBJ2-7,TGTGCCAGCAGCCCAACCAAGGACAGTCACGGGTCCTACGAGCAGTACTTC,CASSPTKDSHGSYEQYF
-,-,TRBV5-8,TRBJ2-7,TGTGCCAGCAGGAGGACAGTTTACGAGCAGTACTTC,CASRRTVYEQYF
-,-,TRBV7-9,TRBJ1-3,TGTGCCAGCAGCTTCAACAGGGCTGACACCATATATTTT,CASSFNRADTIYF
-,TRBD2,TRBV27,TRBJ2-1,TGTGCCAGCAGTCCGGTAGCGGGGAGCAATGAGCAGTTCTTC,CASSPVAGSNEQFF
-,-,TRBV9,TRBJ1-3,TGTGCCAGCAGCGTAGAACAGAACTCTGGAAACACCATATATTTT,CASSVEQNSGNTIYF
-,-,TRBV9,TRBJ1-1,TGTGCCAGCAGCGACGACAGAACTGAAGCTTTCTTT,CASSDDRTEAFF
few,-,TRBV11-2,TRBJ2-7,TGTGCCAGCAGCTTAGAAGTGGCTTTCTCCTACGAGCAGTACTTC,CASSLEVAFSYEQYF
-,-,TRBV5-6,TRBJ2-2,TGTGCCAGCAGCTTGAGACAGGCGAGCACCGGGGAGCTGTTTTTT,CASSLRQASTGELFF
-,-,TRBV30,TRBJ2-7,TGTGCCTGGAGTGTACAACAGCTTAGCTCCTACGAGCAGTACTTC,CAWSVQQLSSYEQYF
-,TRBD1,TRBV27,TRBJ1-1,TGTGCCAGCAGTTTGGACAGGGACACTGAAGCTTTCTTT,CASSLDRDTEAFF
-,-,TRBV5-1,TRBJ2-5,TGCGCCAGCAGCTTTGGCGGGCCCGCGCAAGAGACCCAGTACTTC,CASSFGGPAQETQYF
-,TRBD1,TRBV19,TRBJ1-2,TGTGCCAGTAGTGTCCGAACAGGGGGCGTGTATGGCTACACCTTC,CASSVRTGGVYGYTF